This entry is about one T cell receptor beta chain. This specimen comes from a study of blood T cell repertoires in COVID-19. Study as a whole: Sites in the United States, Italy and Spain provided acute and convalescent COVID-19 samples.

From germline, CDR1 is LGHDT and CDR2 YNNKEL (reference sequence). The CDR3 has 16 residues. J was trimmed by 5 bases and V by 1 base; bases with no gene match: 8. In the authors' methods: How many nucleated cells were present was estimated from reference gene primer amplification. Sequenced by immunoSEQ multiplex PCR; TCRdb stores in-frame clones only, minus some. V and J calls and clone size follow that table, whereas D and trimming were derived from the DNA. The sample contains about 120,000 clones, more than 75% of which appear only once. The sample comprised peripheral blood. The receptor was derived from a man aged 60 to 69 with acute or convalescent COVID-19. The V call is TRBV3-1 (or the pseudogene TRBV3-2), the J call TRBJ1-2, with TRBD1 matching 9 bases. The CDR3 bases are TGTGCCAGCAGCCAAGCGGACAGGGGCGGTCGGTATGGCTACACCTTC. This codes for CASSQADRGGRYGYTF.